These T cell receptor beta chains were read from a single sample in a study of OX40 agonist ivuxolimab in advanced cancers. Here immunoSEQ multiplex PCR was the method, and the copy in TCRdb shows in-frame clones only, minus some. The repertoire holds 50,000 to 65,000 clones, around 83% seen once, with approximately 4.5% in the top ten. The sample consisted of CD4+ or CD8+ T cells sorted from blood, taken in a trial of the OX40 agonist ivuxolimab. Receptor source: an adult with an advanced solid tumor such as melanoma, head and neck, liver or kidney cancer. Each CDR3 is given with its conserved first and last residue. D genes are given only for firm matches. Size is omitted from some rows. Given values are once, few, many or a class for expanded clones.

j_call: TRBJ2-7
d_call: .
v_call: TRBV14
clone_size: .
cdr3_aa: CASSQTYEQYF
cdr3_nt: TGTGCCAGCAGCCAGACCTACGAGCAGTACTTC

j_call: TRBJ1-3
d_call: TRBD1
v_call: TRBV6-5
clone_size: .
cdr3_aa: CASSYRGHPGNTIYF
cdr3_nt: TGTGCCAGCAGTTACAGGGGGCATCCTGGAAACACCATATATTTT

j_call: TRBJ1-2
d_call: .
v_call: TRBV19
clone_size: large
cdr3_aa: CASRTSGTRVRGYTF
cdr3_nt: TGTGCCAGTAGGACCTCAGGGACGAGGGTAAGAGGCTACACCTTC

j_call: TRBJ2-1
d_call: TRBD2
v_call: TRBV6-4
clone_size: once
cdr3_aa: CASSDSKLAGVNEQFF
cdr3_nt: TGTGCCAGCAGTGACTCGAAGCTAGCGGGAGTCAATGAGCAGTTCTTC

j_call: TRBJ1-6
d_call: .
v_call: TRBV27
clone_size: .
cdr3_aa: CASSFRPGDGVSPLHF
cdr3_nt: TGTGCCAGCAGTTTCCGGCCAGGGGACGGGGTGTCACCCCTCCACTTT

j_call: TRBJ2-2
d_call: .
v_call: TRBV11-3
clone_size: .
cdr3_aa: CASSPPAGARGNTGELFF
cdr3_nt: TGTGCCAGCAGCCCCCCGGCAGGGGCGCGGGGTAACACCGGGGAGCTGTTTTTT

j_call: TRBJ1-1
d_call: .
v_call: TRBV6-5
clone_size: .
cdr3_aa: CASTSRGNTEAFF
cdr3_nt: TGTGCCAGCACCTCGAGGGGCAACACTGAAGCTTTCTTT

j_call: TRBJ1-1
d_call: .
v_call: TRBV14
clone_size: .
cdr3_aa: CASSPGTPNTEAFF
cdr3_nt: TGTGCCAGCAGCCCCGGGACACCGAACACTGAAGCTTTCTTT

j_call: TRBJ2-7
d_call: .
v_call: TRBV7-2
clone_size: .
cdr3_aa: CASSRPTSYEQYF
cdr3_nt: TGTGCCAGCAGCCGCCCTACCTCCTACGAGCAGTACTTC

j_call: TRBJ1-3
d_call: .
v_call: TRBV7-9
clone_size: .
cdr3_aa: CASSPKIRYGNTIYF
cdr3_nt: TGTGCCAGCAGCCCAAAAATCAGATATGGAAACACCATATATTTT

j_call: TRBJ1-1
d_call: .
v_call: TRBV15
clone_size: .
cdr3_aa: CATSREGRLGDTEAFF
cdr3_nt: TGTGCCACCAGCAGAGAGGGACGCCTAGGGGACACTGAAGCTTTCTTT

j_call: TRBJ2-4
d_call: .
v_call: TRBV28
clone_size: .
cdr3_aa: CASGDVSNIQYF
cdr3_nt: TGTGCCAGCGGCGACGTATCAAACATTCAGTACTTC

j_call: TRBJ1-6
d_call: .
v_call: TRBV7-2
clone_size: few
cdr3_aa: CASSTRQSLNSPLHF
cdr3_nt: TGTGCCAGCAGCACTAGACAGAGCCTTAATTCACCCCTCCACTTT

j_call: TRBJ2-7
d_call: TRBD1
v_call: TRBV28
clone_size: .
cdr3_aa: CASRDRANSYEQYF
cdr3_nt: TGTGCCAGCAGGGACAGGGCCAACTCCTACGAGCAGTACTTC

j_call: TRBJ1-4
d_call: .
v_call: TRBV7-8
clone_size: .
cdr3_aa: CASRLGVGGEKLFF
cdr3_nt: TGTGCCAGCAGATTAGGGGTCGGGGGTGAAAAACTGTTTTTT

j_call: TRBJ2-1
d_call: .
v_call: TRBV18
clone_size: once
cdr3_aa: CASSPRAPTASSSYNEQFF
cdr3_nt: TGTGCCAGCTCACCAAGGGCCCCGACGGCATCTAGCTCCTACAATGAGCAGTTCTTC

j_call: TRBJ2-2
d_call: .
v_call: TRBV19
clone_size: .
cdr3_aa: CASTMGTFPGELFF
cdr3_nt: TGTGCCAGTACCATGGGGACATTCCCCGGGGAGCTGTTTTTT

j_call: TRBJ2-1
d_call: TRBD1
v_call: TRBV19
clone_size: .
cdr3_aa: CASSRTGGVNEQFF
cdr3_nt: TGTGCCAGTAGTCGGACAGGGGGGGTCAATGAGCAGTTCTTC

j_call: TRBJ1-2
d_call: .
v_call: TRBV30
clone_size: .
cdr3_aa: CAWRQEPYGYTF
cdr3_nt: TGTGCCTGGAGACAGGAACCCTATGGCTACACCTTC

j_call: TRBJ1-6
d_call: .
v_call: TRBV11-2
clone_size: .
cdr3_aa: CASSSGPNSPLHF
cdr3_nt: TGTGCCAGCAGCTCGGGACCCAATTCACCCCTCCACTTT

j_call: TRBJ1-1
d_call: .
v_call: TRBV6-7
clone_size: many
cdr3_aa: CASSYSNGGPTEAFF
cdr3_nt: TGTGCCAGCAGTTACTCGAACGGCGGGCCCACTGAAGCTTTCTTT

j_call: TRBJ2-3
d_call: .
v_call: TRBV10-1
clone_size: .
cdr3_aa: CASSPGTGGGLAGLDTQYF
cdr3_nt: TGCGCCAGCAGCCCCGGGACAGGGGGCGGACTAGCGGGGCTAGATACGCAGTATTTT

j_call: TRBJ1-1
d_call: .
v_call: TRBV9
clone_size: .
cdr3_aa: CASSGGTWDTEAFF
cdr3_nt: TGTGCCAGCAGCGGGGGCACCTGGGACACTGAAGCTTTCTTT

j_call: TRBJ2-2
d_call: .
v_call: TRBV18
clone_size: .
cdr3_aa: CASSPSVRQSTGELFF
cdr3_nt: TGTGCCAGCTCACCATCCGTTCGACAATCCACCGGGGAGCTGTTTTTT

j_call: TRBJ2-1
d_call: TRBD2
v_call: TRBV6-1
clone_size: once
cdr3_aa: CASSRGGYNEQFF
cdr3_nt: TGTGCCAGCAGCCGGGGGGGCTACAATGAGCAGTTCTTC

j_call: TRBJ2-7
d_call: TRBD1
v_call: TRBV2
clone_size: .
cdr3_aa: CASSDGQGLNEQYF
cdr3_nt: TGTGCCAGCAGTGACGGACAGGGTCTAAACGAGCAGTACTTC

j_call: TRBJ2-3
d_call: .
v_call: TRBV9
clone_size: .
cdr3_aa: CASSSRTDTQYF
cdr3_nt: TGTGCCAGCAGCTCTAGGACAGATACGCAGTATTTT

j_call: TRBJ1-1
d_call: TRBD1
v_call: TRBV12-5
clone_size: once
cdr3_aa: CASGKGQDGTEAFF
cdr3_nt: TGTGCTAGTGGCAAGGGACAGGATGGGACTGAAGCTTTCTTT

j_call: TRBJ2-7
d_call: TRBD1
v_call: TRBV19
clone_size: .
cdr3_aa: CASSRDRENYEQYF
cdr3_nt: TGTGCCAGTAGCCGGGACAGGGAAAACTACGAGCAGTACTTC

j_call: TRBJ2-7
d_call: .
v_call: TRBV2
clone_size: .
cdr3_aa: CASSRETGPGGEQYF
cdr3_nt: TGTGCCAGCAGTCGCGAGACAGGCCCCGGGGGCGAGCAGTACTTC

j_call: TRBJ2-3
d_call: .
v_call: TRBV7-2
clone_size: once
cdr3_aa: CASSFGRSKFTDTQYF
cdr3_nt: TGTGCCAGCAGCTTCGGACGGTCGAAATTCACAGATACGCAGTATTTT

j_call: TRBJ1-2
d_call: .
v_call: TRBV4-1
clone_size: .
cdr3_aa: CASSQVTVDGYTF
cdr3_nt: TGCGCCAGCAGCCAAGTCACAGTCGATGGCTACACCTTC

j_call: TRBJ2-5
d_call: .
v_call: TRBV2
clone_size: once
cdr3_aa: CASTGDTQETQYF
cdr3_nt: TGTGCCAGCACGGGGGACACTCAAGAGACCCAGTACTTC

j_call: TRBJ2-7
d_call: .
v_call: TRBV2
clone_size: once
cdr3_aa: CASSEWGTGGSEQYF
cdr3_nt: TGTGCCAGCAGTGAATGGGGGACGGGGGGCAGCGAGCAGTACTTC

j_call: TRBJ1-2
d_call: .
v_call: TRBV4-1
clone_size: .
cdr3_aa: CASSQDRGPRAYGYTF
cdr3_nt: TGCGCCAGCAGCCAAGATCGGGGCCCGAGAGCCTATGGCTACACCTTC

j_call: TRBJ1-6
d_call: .
v_call: TRBV10-2
clone_size: .
cdr3_aa: CASAPGNTPLHF
cdr3_nt: TGCGCCAGCGCCCCGGGAAACACACCCCTCCACTTT

j_call: TRBJ1-4
d_call: .
v_call: TRBV15
clone_size: .
cdr3_aa: CATSRSINEKLFF
cdr3_nt: TGTGCCACCAGCAGATCGATTAATGAAAAACTGTTTTTT

j_call: TRBJ2-6
d_call: .
v_call: TRBV5-1
clone_size: few
cdr3_aa: CASTPGGLGGANVLTF
cdr3_nt: TGCGCCAGCACCCCCGGTGGCCTAGGAGGGGCCAACGTCCTGACTTTC

j_call: TRBJ2-5
d_call: .
v_call: TRBV7-3
clone_size: .
cdr3_aa: CASSLGQGETQYF
cdr3_nt: TGTGCCAGCAGCTTAGGACAAGGGGAGACCCAGTACTTC

j_call: TRBJ2-7
d_call: TRBD1
v_call: TRBV10-1
clone_size: .
cdr3_aa: CASSEGTVTYEQYF
cdr3_nt: TGCGCCAGCAGTGAGGGGACAGTTACCTACGAGCAGTACTTC

j_call: TRBJ1-2
d_call: .
v_call: TRBV2
clone_size: .
cdr3_aa: CASSSDSSVRGYTF
cdr3_nt: TGTGCCAGCAGCTCCGACAGTTCCGTCCGCGGCTACACCTTC

j_call: TRBJ2-5
d_call: TRBD1
v_call: TRBV29-1
clone_size: .
cdr3_aa: CSAPARQGAQETQYF
cdr3_nt: TGCAGCGCCCCCGCCCGGCAGGGGGCCCAAGAGACCCAGTACTTC

j_call: TRBJ2-7
d_call: TRBD2
v_call: TRBV7-2
clone_size: .
cdr3_aa: CASSSGTRPYEQYF
cdr3_nt: TGTGCCAGCAGCTCCGGGACTAGGCCCTACGAGCAGTACTTC

j_call: TRBJ2-2
d_call: TRBD1
v_call: TRBV7-8
clone_size: .
cdr3_aa: CASSRDRGRFGELFF
cdr3_nt: TGTGCCAGCAGCCGGGACAGGGGGCGATTCGGGGAGCTGTTTTTT

j_call: TRBJ1-1
d_call: .
v_call: TRBV19
clone_size: .
cdr3_aa: CASKDGPNTEAFF
cdr3_nt: TGTGCCAGTAAGGACGGACCGAACACTGAAGCTTTCTTT

j_call: TRBJ1-5
d_call: .
v_call: TRBV6-1
clone_size: few
cdr3_aa: CASSEYRVSNQPQHF
cdr3_nt: TGTGCCAGCAGTGAATACAGGGTTAGCAATCAGCCCCAGCATTTT

j_call: TRBJ1-2
d_call: .
v_call: TRBV5-1
clone_size: once
cdr3_aa: CASSWDTQSNYGYTF
cdr3_nt: TGCGCCAGCAGCTGGGACACTCAATCTAACTATGGCTACACCTTC

j_call: TRBJ2-3
d_call: TRBD1
v_call: TRBV2
clone_size: .
cdr3_aa: CASRGDRGLGTDTQYF
cdr3_nt: TGTGCCAGCAGGGGCGACAGGGGGCTTGGCACAGATACGCAGTATTTT